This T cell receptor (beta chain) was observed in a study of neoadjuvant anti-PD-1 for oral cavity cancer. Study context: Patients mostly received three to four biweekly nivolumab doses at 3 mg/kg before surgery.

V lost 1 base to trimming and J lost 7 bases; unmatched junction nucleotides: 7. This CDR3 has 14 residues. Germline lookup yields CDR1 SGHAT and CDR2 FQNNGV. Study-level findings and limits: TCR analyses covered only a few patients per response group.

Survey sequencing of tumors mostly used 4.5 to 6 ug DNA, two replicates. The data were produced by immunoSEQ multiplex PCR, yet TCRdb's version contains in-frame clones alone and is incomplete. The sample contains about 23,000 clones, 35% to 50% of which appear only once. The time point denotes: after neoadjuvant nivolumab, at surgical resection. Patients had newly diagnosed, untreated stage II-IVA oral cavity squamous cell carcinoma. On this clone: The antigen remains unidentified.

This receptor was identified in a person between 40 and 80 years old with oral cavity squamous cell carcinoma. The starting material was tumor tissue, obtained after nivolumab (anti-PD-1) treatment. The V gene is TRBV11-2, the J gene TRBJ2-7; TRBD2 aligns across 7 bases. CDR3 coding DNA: TGTGCCAGCAGCTTAGTTGGGGGGGGAAGTGAGCAGTACTTC. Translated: CASSLVGGGSEQYF.